These 10 T cell receptor beta chains were sequenced from one sample in a study of CD8 T cells in Susac syndrome. Random-hexamer reverse transcription was applied to about 0.5 to 1 ug RNA. TCRdb recomputed calls from the immunoSEQ multiplex PCR reads with MiXCR, one row per CDR3 protein. The sample has about 280,000 distinct CDR3 sequences; 70% to 90% are singletons. Specimen: CD8+ T cells from PBMCs. Every receptor here comes from a human donor with multiple sclerosis.

The chain is built from TRBV7-8 and TRBJ2-3; D is ambiguous. CDR1 and CDR2 (germline): SGHVS, FQNEAQ. The CDR3 spans 13 residues. The V and J ends lost 5 bases and 4 bases respectively, with 10 bases between them. In DNA, the CDR3 is TGTGCCAGCAGCCCGAGCCCCCCAGATACGCAGTATTTT. Its translation is CASSPSPPDTQYF.

This chain links TRBV3-1 with TRBJ2-1, with a weak D call TRBD2 (6 bases). Per germline, CDR1 LGHDT and CDR2 YNNKEL (reference sequence). CDR3 length equals 14 residues. Trimming cost V 5 bases and J 5 bases, with 13 bases left between them. The CDR3 here is CASSFFLANNEQFF. CDR3 nucleotide sequence: TGTGCCAGCAGCTTCTTCCTAGCGAACAATGAGCAGTTCTTC.

The rearrangement links TRBV27 to TRBJ2-7; the match to TRBD1 covers 9 bases. CDR3 length: 17 amino acids. Germline CDR1 reads MNHEY; CDR2 reads SMNVEV (reference sequence). J lost 3 bases, V lost 1 base, and 10 bases had no gene match. The CDR3 reads CASSLYTPGQGHYEQYF. In nucleotides, the CDR3 is TGTGCCAGCAGTTTATATACACCGGGACAGGGACACTACGAGCAGTACTTC.

In this sample, this clonotype turned up a few times. The chain couples TRBV21-1 to TRBJ1-6. TRBV21-1 is tagged as a pseudogene. The CDR3 has 16 amino acids. The CDR3 loop reads CASSKAEVLYNSPLHF. For the CDR3, the DNA is TGTGCCAGCAGCAAAGCGGAGGTACTCTATAATTCACCCCTCCACTTT.

This sequence joins TRBV5-4 and TRBJ1-1, with unresolved D. Germline V gene lookup returns CDR1 SGHNT and CDR2 YYREEE (reference sequence). V lost 2 bases and J 1 base, leaving 3 bases between the germline ends. This CDR3 contains 12 residues. The CDR3 DNA reads as TGTGCCAGCAGCTTCAAGAACACTGAAGCTTTCTTT. Protein sequence: CASSFKNTEAFF.

Remarks on this clonotype: The conserved phenylalanine or tryptophan normally closing the CDR3 is absent here, so this likely arose from a read error. V is TRBV5-1 and J is TRBJ1-4; D gene ambiguous. The ends were cut back, 0 bases at V and 3 bases at J, with 9 bases in the middle. The germline V gene has CDR1 SGHRS and CDR2 YFSETQ. The CDR3 totals 15 residues. CDR3 nucleotides: TGCGCCAGCAGCTTGGATCCAGCCTCTAATGAAAAACTGTTTCTT. This sequence encodes CASSLDPASNEKLFL.

V gene TRBV27 combines with J gene TRBJ2-1; D ambiguous. Between the trimmed V and J ends, which lost 6 bases and 0 bases, there was a span of 9 bases. This CDR3 is 14 amino acids long. CDR1 is MNHEY, CDR2 SMNVEV, per germline (reference sequence). DNA of the CDR3: TGTGCCAGCAGCCTAGGAAACTCCTACAATGAGCAGTTCTTC. It yields the protein CASSLGNSYNEQFF.

V is TRBV24-1 and J is TRBJ2-5; 9 nucleotides match TRBD2. The germline V gene has CDR1 KGHDR and CDR2 SFDVKD. This CDR3 spans 13 amino acids. Trimming at V came to 9 bases and at J to 1 base, leaving 2 bases not matched to a gene. The chain's CDR3 is CATATSGQETQYF. DNA of the CDR3: TGTGCCACCGCGACTAGCGGCCAAGAGACCCAGTACTTC.

This clonotype was recorded only once. The chain links TRBV6-5 to TRBJ2-2, with D possibly TRBD1 on 6 matching bases. CDR3 size: 17 residues. V lost 0 bases and J lost 0, with 11 bases in between. CDR1 and CDR2 (germline): MNHEY, SVGAGI. For the CDR3, the DNA is TGTGCCAGCAGTTACTCAAGGGGGTCCCCGAACACCGGGGAGCTGTTTTTT. The encoded protein is CASSYSRGSPNTGELFF.

The chain uses TRBV25-1 and TRBJ2-3; D may be TRBD1 (5 bases). This CDR3 spans 15 amino acids. CDR1 and CDR2 (germline): MGHDK, SYGVNS. V lost 5 bases and J 1 base, leaving 13 bases between the germline ends. The CDR3 loop is CASSFSSTGTDTQYF. The CDR3 coding sequence is TGTGCCAGCAGTTTCTCCTCGACAGGCACAGATACGCAGTATTTT.